This TCR beta chain appears in the sequencing data of a study of T cell responses to AZD1222 COVID-19 vaccine. Measured with immunoSEQ multiplex PCR; TCRdb has only the in-frame clones, and not every one. The data show 150,000 to 180,000 clones, about 90% seen once. Germline values: CDR1 LNHDA, CDR2 SQIVND (reference sequence). V shed 4 bases, J shed 7 bases, and the junction held 4 bases outside the gene matches. This CDR3 has 14 amino acids. Study-wide points: None of the repertoires were sampled until the peak T cell response had passed. Most donors were white British, females outnumbered males, and clonal diversity was possibly underestimated. Spike was spanned by vaccine-associated CD4 TCRs, which were dominant at 160-218 and 743-854. The study found Spike-specific TCR breadth and depth rose after two AZD1222 doses.

Comments on this clone: The antigen is unknown.

The chain is built from TRBV19 and TRBJ1-2; TRBD1 matches at 12 bases. The receptor comes from an adult in good health. This sample comprised peripheral blood, obtained on day 0 of MenACWY control vaccination. DNA of the CDR3: TGTGCCAGTAGTAGCGGGACAGGGGGCGTTGGCTACACCTTC. Amino acid sequence: CASSSGTGGVGYTF. Together with reference TRBV19 and TRBJ1-2, the CDR3 gives the full variable domain: DGGITQSPKYLFRKEGQNVTLSCEQNLNHDAMYWYRQDPGQGLRLIYYSQIVNDFQKGDIAEGYSVSREKKESFPLTVTSAQKNPTAFYLCASSSGTGGVGYTFGSGTRLTVV.